This TCR beta chain was identified during a study of CD8 T cells in ankylosing spondylitis. General study points: A TCR beta motif of roughly eight highly homologous variants seemed to mark ankylosing spondylitis blood. The disease-linked clones had a CD8+ phenotype and low blood frequencies. Significantly higher representation of disease-linked clones was reported for matched ankylosing spondylitis synovial fluid.

This CDR3 has 12 amino acids. The germline V and J ends were trimmed by 9 bases and 5 bases, with 13 bases remaining between them. This clonotype was seen many times. Its antigen is unidentified. Via MiXCR, TCRdb re-called the 5' RACE reads, giving one row per CDR3 protein. The sample records 250,000 to 400,000 distinct CDR3 sequences, 11% being singletons. Sequenced sample: blood, either unsorted or a sorted T cell fraction (not recorded which). This chain connects TRBV12-3 or TRBV12-4 to TRBJ2-5, with D perhaps matching TRBD1 (6 bases). This sequence was found in a female donor with ankylosing spondylitis or in good health (not recorded which). The DNA for the CDR3 is TGTGCCAGTCAGGGGTCACAGGAGACCCAGTACTTC. Translation: CASQGSQETQYF.